This is a list of T cell receptor beta chains from one sample in a study of blood T cell repertoires in COVID-19. TCRdb keeps only in-frame clones here, not all; method: immunoSEQ multiplex PCR. The sample lists 150,000 to 200,000 clones, approximately 88% occurring once. Sample: PBMCs or T cells enriched from blood (not recorded which). The receptors were gathered from a man between 65 and 79 years old who had been exposed to COVID-19. Each CDR3 is given with its conserved first and last residue. Each record gives: J gene, V gene, CDR3 protein.

>TRBJ1-4|TRBV7-2
CASTLARGSGNEKLFF
>TRBJ2-2|TRBV6-2/TRBV6-3
CASSSYPGLAAGELFF
>TRBJ2-1|TRBV28
CASSAPGQPNEQFF
>TRBJ1-2|TRBV6-5
CASSPGQDYYGYTF
>TRBJ1-1|TRBV6-2/TRBV6-3
CASSTGLSTEAFF
>TRBJ2-5|TRBV7-2
CASSFQGGQETQYF
>TRBJ2-7|TRBV11-2
CASSLDPSGIYSYEQYF
>TRBJ2-5|TRBV6-5
CASSYGTARETQYF
>TRBJ2-7|TRBV5-1
CASSFGTGASVGEQYF
>TRBJ1-3|TRBV19
CASRRGTGPGNTIYF
>TRBJ1-1|TRBV4-3
CASSQDRDSRTEAFF
>TRBJ2-7|TRBV4-1
CASSQVARDSSYEQYF
>TRBJ2-2|TRBV25-1
CASSEATKNTGELFF
>TRBJ1-1|TRBV25-1
CASKGTGGHTEAFF
>TRBJ2-1|TRBV2
CASKGLATYNEQFF
>TRBJ1-2|TRBV28
CASSLIRDRNYGYTF
>TRBJ1-1|TRBV7-9
CASSTGVGTEAFF
>TRBJ2-5|TRBV5-1
CASSFEGRFQETQYF
>TRBJ2-7|TRBV3-1/TRBV3-2
CASSQQQEIFYEQYF
>TRBJ1-2|TRBV6-5
CASSPRGSYGYTF
>TRBJ2-5|TRBV2
CASRSMGSEAETQYF
>TRBJ2-6|TRBV18
CASSPRQGNSGANVLTF
>TRBJ2-2|TRBV4-1
CASSRTRTDTGELFF
>TRBJ2-7|TRBV9
CASSVDHGVYEQYF
>TRBJ2-3|TRBV15
CATSRDQEAQTSTDTQYF
>TRBJ1-1|TRBV19
CASSTWRGRTEAFF